This is a list of T cell receptor beta chains from one sample in a study of blood T cell repertoires in COVID-19. The method was immunoSEQ multiplex PCR; TCRdb's version includes in-frame clones alone and lacks a portion of them. Found here are about 170,000 clones, approximately 84% of them singletons; the top ten hold 1% to 1.5%. The material sequenced was PBMCs or T cells enriched from blood (not recorded which). The receptors here all came from a human donor with acute COVID-19. The donor label of this sample is uncertain. Both conserved end residues are trimmed from each CDR3.

V,CDR3
TRBV6-6,ASSYLSDNYNSPLH
TRBV19,ASSLSDTQY
TRBV4-3,ASGLAITDTQY
TRBV15,ATSGDRGNQPQH
TRBV24-1,ATSESPRAPYNEQF
TRBV7-3,ASSLTSSGGYNEQF
TRBV5-1,ASSLGQGKSYGYT
TRBV7-9,ASSPLEYNEQF
TRBV6-5,ATMGRGGNYGYT
TRBV7-9,ASSFKGDGYEQY
TRBV3-1/TRBV3-2,ASSQLWGLGNTIY
TRBV7-9,ASSLGGSPLH
TRBV7-2,ASSLRQLNTEAF
TRBV3-1/TRBV3-2,ASSRSGAWDTQY
TRBV9,ASSVLASGPPDTQY
TRBV6-6,ASRGGTGRNYEQY
TRBV5-1,ASSLGLVPGVNYGYT
TRBV18,ASSPRDRNSNQPQH
TRBV10-2,ASSRGAGQPQH
TRBV24-1,ATSDPYGYT
TRBV7-6,ASSLQASGGYEQF
TRBV9,ASSALFDTQY
TRBV2,ASRKDTGEYEQY
TRBV7-3,ASSRAGTYEQY
TRBV7-2,ASSSFGQFTEAF
TRBV10-1,ASKGAHCRGDNTEAF
TRBV4-3,ASSQDWLAKNIQY
TRBV6-2/TRBV6-3,ASSPQGLGYGYT
TRBV6-5,ASSYIGTGLPYEQY
TRBV9,ASSVSGSRSGNTIY
TRBV19,ASSGRQATTPNEKLF
TRBV14,ASSQVLEANTEAF
TRBV6-1,ASSEQRGRGRSNTQY
TRBV28,ASSPAGEGRRGYT
TRBV3-1/TRBV3-2,ASSQGLGDEQY
TRBV11-2,ASSLDLTSGMMNTEAF